This TCR beta chain came from a study of CD8+CD57+ T cells in acquired aplastic anemia. Profiling that covered TCR beta VDJ and CDR3 relied on genomic DNA as its template. From the reads, TCRdb called clonotypes with MiXCR, one entry per CDR3 protein. The sample contains about 160,000 distinct CDR3 sequences, around 47% of which appear only once. The authors sequenced patients whose flow cytometry had shown CD8+CD57+ cell expansion. Germline lookup yields CDR1 MNHEY and CDR2 SVGAGI. The length of the CDR3 is 16 residues. V was trimmed by 0 bases and J by 4 bases, leaving 10 bases between them. There are many counts of this clonotype.

The V gene is TRBV6-5, the J gene TRBJ2-6; no definite D call. What was sequenced was sorted CD4+, CD8+, or CD8+CD57+ T cells (not recorded which) from PBMCs. This clonotype was obtained from a human donor with aplastic anemia. CDR3 region: CASSYSVAGGANVLTF. For the CDR3, the DNA is TGTGCCAGCAGTTACTCGGTCGCTGGGGGGGCCAACGTCCTGACTTTC.